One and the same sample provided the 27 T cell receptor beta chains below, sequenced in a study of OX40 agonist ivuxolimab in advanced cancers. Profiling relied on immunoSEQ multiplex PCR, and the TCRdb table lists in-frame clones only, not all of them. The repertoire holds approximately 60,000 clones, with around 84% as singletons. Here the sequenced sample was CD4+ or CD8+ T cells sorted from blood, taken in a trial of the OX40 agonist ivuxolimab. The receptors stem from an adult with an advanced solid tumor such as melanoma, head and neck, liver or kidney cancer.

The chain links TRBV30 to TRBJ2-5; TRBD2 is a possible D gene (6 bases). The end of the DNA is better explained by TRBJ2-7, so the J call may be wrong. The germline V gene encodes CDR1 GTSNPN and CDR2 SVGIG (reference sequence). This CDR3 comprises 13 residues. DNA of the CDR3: TGTGCCTGGACGAGGCGGGGCTCCTACGAGCAGTACTTC. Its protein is CAWTRRGSYEQYF.

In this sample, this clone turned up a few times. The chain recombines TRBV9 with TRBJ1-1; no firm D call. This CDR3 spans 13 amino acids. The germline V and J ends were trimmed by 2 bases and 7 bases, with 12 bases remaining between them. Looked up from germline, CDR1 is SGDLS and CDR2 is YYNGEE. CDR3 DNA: TGTGCCAGCAGCGTCAATACTGCCTATGAAGCTTTCTTT. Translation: CASSVNTAYEAFF.

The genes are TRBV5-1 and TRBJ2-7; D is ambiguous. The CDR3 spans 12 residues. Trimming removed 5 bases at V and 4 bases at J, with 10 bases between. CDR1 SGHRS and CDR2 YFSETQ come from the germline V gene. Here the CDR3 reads CASRLEGYEQYF. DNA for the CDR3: TGCGCCAGCAGGTTAGAAGGGTACGAGCAGTACTTC.

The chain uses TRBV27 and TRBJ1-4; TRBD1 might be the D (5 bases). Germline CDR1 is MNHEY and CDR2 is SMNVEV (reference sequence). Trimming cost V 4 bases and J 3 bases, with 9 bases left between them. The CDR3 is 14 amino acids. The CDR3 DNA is TGTGCCAGCAGTTCAGGGAGGGCTAATGAAAAACTGTTTTTT. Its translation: CASSSGRANEKLFF.

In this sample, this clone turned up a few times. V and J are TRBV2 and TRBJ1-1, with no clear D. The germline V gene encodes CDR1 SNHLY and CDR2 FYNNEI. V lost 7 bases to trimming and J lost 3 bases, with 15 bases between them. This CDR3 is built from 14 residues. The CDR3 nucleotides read TGTGCCAGCAAATACAGTTTAGCGGACACTGAAGCTTTCTTT. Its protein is CASKYSLADTEAFF. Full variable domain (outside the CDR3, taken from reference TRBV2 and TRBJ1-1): EPEVTQTPSHQVTQMGQEVILRCVPISNHLYFYWYRQILGQKVEFLVSFYNNEISEKSEIFDDQFSVERPDGSNFTLKIRSTKLEDSAMYFCASKYSLADTEAFFGQGTRLTVV.

The CDR3 DNA sequence: TGCGCCAGCAGCTTGGCCTTAGGACAGCCGTTAAGCTCCTACGAGCAGTACTTC. Encoded protein: CASSLALGQPLSSYEQYF. The chain carries TRBV5-1 and TRBJ2-7; D might be TRBD1 (6 bases). CDR1 is SGHRS and CDR2 is YFSETQ in the germline V gene. The CDR3 sequence is 18 residues long. V lost 0 bases, J lost 0 bases, and 19 bases lay in between.

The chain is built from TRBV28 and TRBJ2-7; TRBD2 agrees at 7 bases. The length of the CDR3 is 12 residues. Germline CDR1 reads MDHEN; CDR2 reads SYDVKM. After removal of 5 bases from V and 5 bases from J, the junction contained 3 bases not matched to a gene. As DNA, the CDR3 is TGTGCCAGCAGTCAGCGGGACGACGAGCAGTACTTC. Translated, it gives CASSQRDDEQYF.

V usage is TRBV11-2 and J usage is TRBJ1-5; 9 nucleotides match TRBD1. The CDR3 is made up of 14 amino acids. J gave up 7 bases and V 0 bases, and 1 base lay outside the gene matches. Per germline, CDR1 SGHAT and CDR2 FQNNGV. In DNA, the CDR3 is TGTGCCAGCAGCTTAGATGGGACAGGGCAGCCCCAGCATTTT. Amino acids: CASSLDGTGQPQHF.

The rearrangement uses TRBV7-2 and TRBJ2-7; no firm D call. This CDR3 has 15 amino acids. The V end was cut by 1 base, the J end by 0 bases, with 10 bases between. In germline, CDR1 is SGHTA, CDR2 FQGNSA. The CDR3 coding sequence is TGTGCCAGCAGCTTAGGGGTCTGGAGCTCCTACGAGCAGTACTTC. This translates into CASSLGVWSSYEQYF.

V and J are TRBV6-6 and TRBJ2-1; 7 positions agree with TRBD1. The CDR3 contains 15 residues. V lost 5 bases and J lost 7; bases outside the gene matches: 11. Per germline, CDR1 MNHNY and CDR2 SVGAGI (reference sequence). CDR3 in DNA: TGTGCCAGCAGTACCGGGACAGAAGTTAGAAATGAGCAGTTCTTC. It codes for CASSTGTEVRNEQFF.

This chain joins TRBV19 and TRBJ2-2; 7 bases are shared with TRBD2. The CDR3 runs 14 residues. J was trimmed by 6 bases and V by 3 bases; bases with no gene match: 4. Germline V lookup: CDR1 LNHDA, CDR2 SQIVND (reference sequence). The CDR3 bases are TGTGCCAGTAGTATTAGCGCGGGGGCCGGGGAGCTGTTTTTT. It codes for CASSISAGAGELFF.

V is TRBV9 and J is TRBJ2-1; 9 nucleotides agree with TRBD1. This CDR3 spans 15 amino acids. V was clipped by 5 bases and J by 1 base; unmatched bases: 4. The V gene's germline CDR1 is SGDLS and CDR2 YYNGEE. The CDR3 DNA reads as TGTGCCAGCAGGCGGGGACAGGGATCCTACAATGAGCAGTTCTTC. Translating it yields CASRRGQGSYNEQFF.

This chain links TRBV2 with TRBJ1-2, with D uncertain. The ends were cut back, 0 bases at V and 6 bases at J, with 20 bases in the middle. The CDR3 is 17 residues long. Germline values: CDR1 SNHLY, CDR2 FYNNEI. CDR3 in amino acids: CASSEALRLNSGDGYTF. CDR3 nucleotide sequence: TGTGCCAGCAGTGAAGCGCTTCGCCTTAACAGTGGGGATGGCTACACCTTC.

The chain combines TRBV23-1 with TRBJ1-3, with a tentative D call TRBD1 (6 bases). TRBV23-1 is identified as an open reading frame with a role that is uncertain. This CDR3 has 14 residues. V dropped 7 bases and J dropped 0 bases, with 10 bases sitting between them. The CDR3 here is CASMGGHSGNTIYF. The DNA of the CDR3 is TGCGCCAGCATGGGGGGGCACTCTGGAAACACCATATATTTT.

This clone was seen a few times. The CDR3 spells CASSQAPFPGAYEQYF. The CDR3 DNA reads TGCGCCAGCAGCCAAGCACCCTTCCCGGGAGCTTACGAGCAGTACTTC. V gene TRBV4-1 combines with J gene TRBJ2-7, with D possibly matching TRBD2 (6 bases). Deletions cut 1 base from V and 4 bases from J, with 17 bases between. CDR3 length: 16 residues. Germline values: CDR1 MGHRA, CDR2 YSYEKL.

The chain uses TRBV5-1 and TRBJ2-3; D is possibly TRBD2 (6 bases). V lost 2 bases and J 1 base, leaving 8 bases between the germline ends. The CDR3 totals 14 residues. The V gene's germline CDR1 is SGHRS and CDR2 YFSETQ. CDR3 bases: TGCGCCAGCAGCTTTAGCGGCGGCACAGATACGCAGTATTTT. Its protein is CASSFSGGTDTQYF.

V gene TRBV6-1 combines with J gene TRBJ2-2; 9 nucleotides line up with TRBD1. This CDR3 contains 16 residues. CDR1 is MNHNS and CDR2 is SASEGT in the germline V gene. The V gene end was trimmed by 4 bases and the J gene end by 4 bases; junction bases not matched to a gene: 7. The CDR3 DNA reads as TGTGCCAGCAGTGCGCGGACAGGGGCGACCACCGGGGAGCTGTTTTTT. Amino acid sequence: CASSARTGATTGELFF.

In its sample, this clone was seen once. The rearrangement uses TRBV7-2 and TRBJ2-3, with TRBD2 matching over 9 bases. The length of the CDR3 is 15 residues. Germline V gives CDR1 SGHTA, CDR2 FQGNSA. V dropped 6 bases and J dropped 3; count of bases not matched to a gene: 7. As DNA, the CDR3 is TGTGCCAGCAGTGGAGCGGGGGGTAGGACAGATACGCAGTATTTT. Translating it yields CASSGAGGRTDTQYF.

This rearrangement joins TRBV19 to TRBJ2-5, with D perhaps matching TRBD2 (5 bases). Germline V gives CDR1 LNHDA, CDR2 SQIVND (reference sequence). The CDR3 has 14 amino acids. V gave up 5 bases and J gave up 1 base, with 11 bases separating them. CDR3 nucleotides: TGTGCCAGTAGTCTGGCGGGTATCCAAGAGACCCAGTACTTC. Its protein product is CASSLAGIQETQYF.

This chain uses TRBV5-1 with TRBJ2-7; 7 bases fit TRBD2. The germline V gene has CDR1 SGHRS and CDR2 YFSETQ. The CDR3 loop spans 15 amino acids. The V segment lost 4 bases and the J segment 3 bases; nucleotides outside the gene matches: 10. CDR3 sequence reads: CASSPSGARGYEQYF. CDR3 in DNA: TGCGCCAGCAGCCCCAGCGGGGCGAGGGGCTACGAGCAGTACTTC.

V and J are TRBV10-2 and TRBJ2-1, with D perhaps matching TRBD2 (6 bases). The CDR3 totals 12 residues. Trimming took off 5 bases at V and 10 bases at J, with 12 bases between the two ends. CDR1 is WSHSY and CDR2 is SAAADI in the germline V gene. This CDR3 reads CASSRLGGEQFF. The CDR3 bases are TGCGCCAGCAGTCGACTAGGAGGCGAGCAGTTCTTC.

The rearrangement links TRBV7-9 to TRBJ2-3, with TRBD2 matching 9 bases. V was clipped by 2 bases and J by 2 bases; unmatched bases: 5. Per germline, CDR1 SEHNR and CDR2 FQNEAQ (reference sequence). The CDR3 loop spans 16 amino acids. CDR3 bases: TGTGCCAGCAGCTTAAATCTAGCGGGGTCCACAGATACGCAGTATTTT. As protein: CASSLNLAGSTDTQYF.

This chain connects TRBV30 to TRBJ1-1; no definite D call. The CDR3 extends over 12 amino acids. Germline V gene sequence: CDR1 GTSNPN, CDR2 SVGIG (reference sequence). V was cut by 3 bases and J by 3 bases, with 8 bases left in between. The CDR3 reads CAWRPQDTEAFF. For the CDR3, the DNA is TGTGCCTGGAGACCTCAGGACACTGAAGCTTTCTTT.

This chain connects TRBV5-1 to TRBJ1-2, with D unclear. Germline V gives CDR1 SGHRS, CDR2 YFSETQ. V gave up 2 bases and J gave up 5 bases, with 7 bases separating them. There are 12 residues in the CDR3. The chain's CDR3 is CASSFEGYGYTF. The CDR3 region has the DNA TGCGCCAGCAGCTTTGAGGGATATGGCTACACCTTC.

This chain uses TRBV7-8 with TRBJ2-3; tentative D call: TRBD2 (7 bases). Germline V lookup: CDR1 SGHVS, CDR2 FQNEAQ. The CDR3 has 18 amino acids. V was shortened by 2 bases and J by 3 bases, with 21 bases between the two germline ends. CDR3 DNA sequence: TGTGCCAGCAGCTTATGGGACATAGGCGGGGGAGCTACAGATACGCAGTATTTT. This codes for CASSLWDIGGGATDTQYF.

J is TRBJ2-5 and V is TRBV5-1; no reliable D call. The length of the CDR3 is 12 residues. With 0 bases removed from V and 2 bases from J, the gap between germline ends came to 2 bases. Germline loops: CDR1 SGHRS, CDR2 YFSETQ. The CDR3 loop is CASSLGQETQYF. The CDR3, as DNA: TGCGCCAGCAGCTTGGGTCAAGAGACCCAGTACTTC.

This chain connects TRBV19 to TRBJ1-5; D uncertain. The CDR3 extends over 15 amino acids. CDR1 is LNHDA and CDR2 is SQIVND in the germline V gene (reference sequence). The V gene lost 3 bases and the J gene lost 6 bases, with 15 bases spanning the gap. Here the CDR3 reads CASSIGWSGVQPQHF. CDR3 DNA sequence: TGTGCCAGTAGTATCGGGTGGTCGGGAGTTCAGCCCCAGCATTTT.